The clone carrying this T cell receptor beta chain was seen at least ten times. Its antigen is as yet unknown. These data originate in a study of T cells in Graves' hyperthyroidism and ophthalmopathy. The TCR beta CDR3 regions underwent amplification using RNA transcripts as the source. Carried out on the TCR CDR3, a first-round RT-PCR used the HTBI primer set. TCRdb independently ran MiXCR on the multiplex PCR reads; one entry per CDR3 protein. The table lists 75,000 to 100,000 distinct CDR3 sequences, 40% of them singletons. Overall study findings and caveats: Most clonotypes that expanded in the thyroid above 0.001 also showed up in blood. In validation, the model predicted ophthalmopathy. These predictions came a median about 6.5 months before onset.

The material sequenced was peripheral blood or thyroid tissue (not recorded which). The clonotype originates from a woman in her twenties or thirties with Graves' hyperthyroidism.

This CDR3 is CSARRQDFTGELFF. In DNA, the CDR3 is TGCAGTGCTAGACGGCAGGACTTCACCGGGGAGCTGTTTTTT. The chain uses TRBV20-1 and TRBJ2-2; possible D gene TRBD2, 5 bases. Germline CDR1 is DFQATT and CDR2 is SNEGSKA (reference sequence). This CDR3 comprises 14 residues. The V end was cut by 2 bases, the J end by 4 bases, with 11 bases between.